This T cell receptor (beta chain) derives from a study of breast tumors, draining lymph nodes, adjacent tissues. Study results and limitations: Tumor and nontumor repertoires were significantly more similar in luminal-like than in basal-like breast cancer. Tumor repertoires ranked between lymph nodes and nontumor tissue in diversity, with V and J gene preferences. Data fit most tumor T cells coming from lymph node, expanding in tumor. That most tumor T cells come from lymph nodes remained unproven.

Germline-derived CDR1 and CDR2 are DFQATT and SNEGSKA (reference sequence). The CDR3 loop spans 15 amino acids. V lost 4 bases and J lost 3; bases outside the gene matches: 11. One entry per CDR3 protein results from TCRdb running MiXCR on the multiplex PCR reads. The data hold 100,000 or so distinct CDR3 sequences, with 20% to 25% observed a single time. Axillary draining lymph nodes of breast cancer patients supplied the node samples. This clonotype was seen repeatedly, ten times or more. Its antigen is undetermined. The source material was axillary lymph node tissue. This sequence originates from a female donor with breast cancer. Some clones in this sample may be carry-over from other donors' samples. The chain links TRBV20-1 to TRBJ2-7; 8 bases agree with TRBD2. In DNA form, the CDR3 reads TGCAGTGCTATTCTTTTTGGCGGGGGGAGCTACGAGCAGTACTTC. The encoded protein is CSAILFGGGSYEQYF.